This TCR beta chain was sequenced for a study of blood T cell repertoires in COVID-19. Study at large: Material from acute and convalescent COVID-19 was sourced from the United States, Italy and Spain.

The CDR3 extends over 14 amino acids. Between the trimmed V and J ends, which lost 5 bases and 5 bases, there was a span of 13 bases. CDR1 is SNHLY, CDR2 FYNNEI, per germline. Grouping used clinical history reported by participants in a survey and questionnaire. Two negative PCRs, clearance, or symptom resolution characterized the recovered Cohort 3 donors. Per the authors' pipeline: Estimates of nucleated cell counts were drawn from the amplification of reference gene primers. Profiling relied on immunoSEQ multiplex PCR, and the TCRdb table lists in-frame clones only, not all of them. V and J calls and clone size are copied from that table; D and trimming were computed from the DNA. This sample has roughly 170,000 clones; 82% occur once, and the top ten carry around 18%.

This sequence was found in a man aged 55 to 70 who had recovered from COVID-19. V usage is TRBV2 and J usage is TRBJ2-4, with a weak D call TRBD1 (6 bases). Sequenced sample: PBMCs or T cells enriched from blood (not recorded which). CDR3 sequence (DNA): TGTGCCAGCAGTACCGGGACAAGCGAAAACATTCAGTACTTC. It translates to CASSTGTSENIQYF.